This is a list of T cell receptor beta chains from one sample in a study of human T cells and chemical hapten exposure. TCRdb used MiXCR to reprocess the RACE reads, holding one entry per CDR3 protein. The sample shows about 100,000 distinct CDR3 sequences, roughly 11% of them seen only once. The sample was whole blood, taken in connection with sensitization to the hapten diphenylcyclopropenone (DPC). These TCRs come from a woman between 35 and 50 years old with alopecia areata. Some clones in this sample may be carry-over from other donors' samples. CDR3s include the opening cysteine and the closing phenylalanine or tryptophan. A D gene is named only where the DNA matches it firmly. A clone size is listed for some rows: how often the clone was seen (once, few, many), or a class if it is expanded.

v_gene: TRBV30; j_gene: TRBJ2-7; abundance: many; len: 12; d_gene: -; CDR3nt: TGTGCCTGGAGTGTTTCGCGGGACGAGCAGTACTTC; CDR3aa: CAWSVSRDEQYF
v_gene: TRBV7-9; j_gene: TRBJ1-1; abundance: -; len: 15; d_gene: -; CDR3nt: TGTGCCAGCAGCTTAGCGGGAGGGTTGGGCACTGAAGCTTTCTTT; CDR3aa: CASSLAGGLGTEAFF
v_gene: TRBV20-1; j_gene: TRBJ1-2; abundance: -; len: 13; d_gene: -; CDR3nt: TGCAGTGCCAAGACGGGGCCCCGGGGTGGCTACACCTTC; CDR3aa: CSAKTGPRGGYTF
v_gene: TRBV28; j_gene: TRBJ2-4; abundance: -; len: 15; d_gene: -; CDR3nt: TGTGCCAGCAGCCAAACCGGGACGACCAAAAACATTCAGTACTTC; CDR3aa: CASSQTGTTKNIQYF
v_gene: TRBV7-8; j_gene: TRBJ2-7; abundance: many; len: 14; d_gene: TRBD2; CDR3nt: TGTGCCAGCAGCTTAGGAGGGACTAGCTACGAGCAGTACTTC; CDR3aa: CASSLGGTSYEQYF
v_gene: TRBV7-2; j_gene: TRBJ2-5; abundance: many; len: 15; d_gene: -; CDR3nt: TGTGCCAGCAGCTTCGTGCGCTTCGGGCAGGAGACCCAGTACTTC; CDR3aa: CASSFVRFGQETQYF
v_gene: TRBV5-4; j_gene: TRBJ2-7; abundance: many; len: 14; d_gene: TRBD1; CDR3nt: TGTGCCAGCAGCTGGGGGACAGGGACGGGCGAGCAGTACTTC; CDR3aa: CASSWGTGTGEQYF
v_gene: TRBV7-9; j_gene: TRBJ1-6; abundance: -; len: 14; d_gene: -; CDR3nt: TGTGCCAGCAGCTTATTGGCTCCCGATTCACCCCTCCACTTT; CDR3aa: CASSLLAPDSPLHF
v_gene: TRBV7-2; j_gene: TRBJ2-7; abundance: -; len: 14; d_gene: -; CDR3nt: TGTGCCAGCAGCTTTCAAAGCCCGAACGGCGAGCAGTACTTC; CDR3aa: CASSFQSPNGEQYF
v_gene: TRBV7-2; j_gene: TRBJ2-2; abundance: many; len: 12; d_gene: -; CDR3nt: TGTGCCAGCAGCTTTTCCACCGGGGAGCTGTTTTTT; CDR3aa: CASSFSTGELFF
v_gene: TRBV9; j_gene: TRBJ2-5; abundance: -; len: 14; d_gene: TRBD1; CDR3nt: TGTGCCAGCAGCGCCACAGGGGGCCGAGAGACCCAGTACTTC; CDR3aa: CASSATGGRETQYF
v_gene: TRBV29-1; j_gene: TRBJ2-1; abundance: -; len: 14; d_gene: TRBD2; CDR3nt: TGCAGCGTTGGGCGAGCGGGGGCCTACAATGAGCAGTTCTTC; CDR3aa: CSVGRAGAYNEQFF
v_gene: TRBV4-2; j_gene: TRBJ1-1; abundance: few; len: 13; d_gene: -; CDR3nt: TGTGCCAGCAGCCCAGCTATGAACACTGAAGCTTTCTTT; CDR3aa: CASSPAMNTEAFF
v_gene: TRBV2; j_gene: TRBJ1-3; abundance: few; len: 13; d_gene: -; CDR3nt: TGTGCCAGCCTAGGGACTTACGGAAACACCATATATTTT; CDR3aa: CASLGTYGNTIYF
v_gene: TRBV2; j_gene: TRBJ2-3; abundance: few; len: 15; d_gene: -; CDR3nt: TGTGCCAGCAGCAGGGATCCAGCTAGCACAGATACGCAGTATTTT; CDR3aa: CASSRDPASTDTQYF
v_gene: TRBV7-9; j_gene: TRBJ2-7; abundance: few; len: 17; d_gene: TRBD2; CDR3nt: TGTGCCAGCAGCTATCCGGGACTAGCGGGACCCTCCTACGAGCAGTACTTC; CDR3aa: CASSYPGLAGPSYEQYF
v_gene: TRBV27; j_gene: TRBJ2-3; abundance: few; len: 14; d_gene: -; CDR3nt: TGTGCCAGCAGCTCTAGGGCGAGCACAGATACGCAGTATTTT; CDR3aa: CASSSRASTDTQYF
v_gene: TRBV12-3/TRBV12-4; j_gene: TRBJ1-5; abundance: -; len: 17; d_gene: TRBD1; CDR3nt: TGTGCCAGCAGCCGCGGGACAGCCGCCTATAGCAATCAGCCCCAGCATTTT; CDR3aa: CASSRGTAAYSNQPQHF
v_gene: TRBV29-1; j_gene: TRBJ1-2; abundance: -; len: 12; d_gene: -; CDR3nt: TGCAGCGTTGTACCAATAGGGTATGGCTACACCTTC; CDR3aa: CSVVPIGYGYTF
v_gene: TRBV29-1; j_gene: TRBJ1-1; abundance: many; len: 13; d_gene: TRBD1; CDR3nt: TGCAGCGTTGACACAGGGGGGTACACTGAAGCTTTCTTT; CDR3aa: CSVDTGGYTEAFF
v_gene: TRBV12-3/TRBV12-4; j_gene: TRBJ2-1; abundance: -; len: 16; d_gene: TRBD2; CDR3nt: TGTGCCAGCGGTAATCCGGGACTAGGGGCCTACAATGAGCAGTTCTTC; CDR3aa: CASGNPGLGAYNEQFF
v_gene: TRBV28; j_gene: TRBJ1-2; abundance: many; len: 13; d_gene: -; CDR3nt: TGTGCCAGCACCGGGCAGATTAATTATGGCTACACCTTC; CDR3aa: CASTGQINYGYTF
v_gene: TRBV18; j_gene: TRBJ1-5; abundance: -; len: 14; d_gene: -; CDR3nt: TGTGCCAGCTCACCCGGAGGGGGCAATCAGCCCCAGCATTTT; CDR3aa: CASSPGGGNQPQHF
v_gene: TRBV12-5; j_gene: TRBJ2-5; abundance: many; len: 15; d_gene: TRBD1; CDR3nt: TGTGCTAGTGGCCCCGGGACAGGGGGGTGGGAGACCCAGTACTTC; CDR3aa: CASGPGTGGWETQYF
v_gene: TRBV2; j_gene: TRBJ1-5; abundance: few; len: 14; d_gene: -; CDR3nt: TGTGCCAGCAGTGAAGGGCGGAAGAATCAGCCCCAGCATTTT; CDR3aa: CASSEGRKNQPQHF
v_gene: TRBV10-3; j_gene: TRBJ1-6; abundance: -; len: 12; d_gene: TRBD1; CDR3nt: TGTGCCATCAGTGAGGGGGGGGACAGGCTCCACTTT; CDR3aa: CAISEGGDRLHF
v_gene: TRBV5-1; j_gene: TRBJ2-2; abundance: many; len: 18; d_gene: -; CDR3nt: TGCGCCAGCAGCAGACGTGGGTCGACGACTACGAACACCGGGGAGCTGTTTTTT; CDR3aa: CASSRRGSTTTNTGELFF
v_gene: TRBV29-1; j_gene: TRBJ1-6; abundance: few; len: 13; d_gene: -; CDR3nt: TGCAGCGTTGCCCCCGCGCAAAATTCACCCCTCCACTTT; CDR3aa: CSVAPAQNSPLHF
v_gene: TRBV7-2; j_gene: TRBJ2-2; abundance: -; len: 18; d_gene: -; CDR3nt: TGTGCCAGCAGCTTAGATCGGGGAGAGGGCGCCCTCACCGGGGAGCTGTTTTTT; CDR3aa: CASSLDRGEGALTGELFF
v_gene: TRBV19; j_gene: TRBJ2-5; abundance: many; len: 12; d_gene: -; CDR3nt: TGTGCCAGTAAGGGACCTTCGGAGACCCAGTACTTC; CDR3aa: CASKGPSETQYF
v_gene: TRBV7-2; j_gene: TRBJ2-7; abundance: -; len: 14; d_gene: TRBD1; CDR3nt: TGTGCCAGCAGCTCGCTGGGCCAGGGGGACGAGCAGTACTTC; CDR3aa: CASSSLGQGDEQYF
v_gene: TRBV2; j_gene: TRBJ2-2; abundance: few; len: 15; d_gene: TRBD2; CDR3nt: TGTGCCAGCAGTGAAGCGCGGGAGTATGGCGGGGAGCTGTTTTTT; CDR3aa: CASSEAREYGGELFF
v_gene: TRBV7-9; j_gene: TRBJ1-6; abundance: few; len: 15; d_gene: TRBD1; CDR3nt: TGTGCCAGCAGCGGTCAGGGGGCCGGGGATTCACCCCTCCACTTT; CDR3aa: CASSGQGAGDSPLHF
v_gene: TRBV2; j_gene: TRBJ1-4; abundance: -; len: 16; d_gene: TRBD1; CDR3nt: TGTGCCAGCAGTCGGGACAGGGACAGGGTGTATGAAAAACTGTTTTTT; CDR3aa: CASSRDRDRVYEKLFF
v_gene: TRBV28; j_gene: TRBJ1-2; abundance: many; len: 16; d_gene: TRBD1; CDR3nt: TGTGCCAGCAGTCCACGGAAGACAGGGGGCTCCTATGGCTACACCTTC; CDR3aa: CASSPRKTGGSYGYTF
v_gene: TRBV7-9; j_gene: TRBJ1-1; abundance: many; len: 12; d_gene: -; CDR3nt: TGTGCCAGCAGCTTAGCCAGAAGTGAAGCTTTCTTT; CDR3aa: CASSLARSEAFF
v_gene: TRBV6-5; j_gene: TRBJ1-5; abundance: few; len: 15; d_gene: -; CDR3nt: TGTGCCAGCAGCCGGCGGAGCAACGGCAATCAGCCCCAGCATTTT; CDR3aa: CASSRRSNGNQPQHF